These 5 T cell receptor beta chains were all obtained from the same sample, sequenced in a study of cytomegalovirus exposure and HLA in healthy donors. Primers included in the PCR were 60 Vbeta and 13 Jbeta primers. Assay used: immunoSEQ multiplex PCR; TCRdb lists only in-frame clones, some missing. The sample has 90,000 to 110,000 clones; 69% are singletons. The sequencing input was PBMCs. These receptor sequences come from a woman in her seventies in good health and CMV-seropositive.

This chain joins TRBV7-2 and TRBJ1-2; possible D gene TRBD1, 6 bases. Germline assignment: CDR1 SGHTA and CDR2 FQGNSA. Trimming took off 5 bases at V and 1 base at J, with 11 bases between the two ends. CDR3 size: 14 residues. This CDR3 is CASSPQGFNYGYTF. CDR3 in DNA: TGTGCCAGCAGCCCACAGGGCTTTAACTATGGCTACACCTTC.

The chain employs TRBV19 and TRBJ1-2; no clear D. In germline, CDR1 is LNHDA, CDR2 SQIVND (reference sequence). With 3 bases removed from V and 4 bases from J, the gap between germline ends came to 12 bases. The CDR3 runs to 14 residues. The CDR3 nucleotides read TGTGCCAGTAGTATTCTCGTTGGGAGCTATGGCTACACCTTC. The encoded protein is CASSILVGSYGYTF.

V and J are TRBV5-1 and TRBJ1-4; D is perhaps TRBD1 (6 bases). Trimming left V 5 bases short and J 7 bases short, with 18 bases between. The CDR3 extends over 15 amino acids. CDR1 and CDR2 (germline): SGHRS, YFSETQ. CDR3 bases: TGCGCCAGCAGTACCACAGGGACGGGTACTGAAAAACTGTTTTTT. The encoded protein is CASSTTGTGTEKLFF.

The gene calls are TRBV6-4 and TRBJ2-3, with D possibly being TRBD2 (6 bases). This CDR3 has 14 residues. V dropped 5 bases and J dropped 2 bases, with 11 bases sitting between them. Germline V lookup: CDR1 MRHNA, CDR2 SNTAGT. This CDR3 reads CASSPSGDTDTQYF. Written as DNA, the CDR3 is TGTGCCAGCAGTCCCTCGGGGGACACAGATACGCAGTATTTT.

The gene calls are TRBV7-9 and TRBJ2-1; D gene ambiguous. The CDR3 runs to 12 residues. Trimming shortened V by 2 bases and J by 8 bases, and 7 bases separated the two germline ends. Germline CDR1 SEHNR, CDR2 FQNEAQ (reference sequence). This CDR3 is CASSLSVDEQFF. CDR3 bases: TGTGCCAGCAGCTTATCCGTAGATGAGCAGTTCTTC.